The rows below give T cell receptor beta chains drawn from one sample of a study of cytomegalovirus exposure and HLA in healthy donors. Here immunoSEQ multiplex PCR was the method, and the copy in TCRdb shows in-frame clones only, minus some. The sample carries 250,000 to 350,000 clones, roughly 88% recorded once. Sequencing input: PBMCs. The receptors originated from a man aged 40-49 years in good health and CMV-seropositive. Each CDR3 is given without its conserved first and last residue.

j_gene: TRBJ1-1
v_gene: TRBV11-3
CDR3aa: ASSLGAGGYQNTEAF

j_gene: TRBJ2-1
v_gene: TRBV29-1
CDR3aa: SGQGASYNEQF

j_gene: TRBJ1-5
v_gene: TRBV19
CDR3aa: ASKWTGYSNQPQH

j_gene: TRBJ2-3
v_gene: TRBV28
CDR3aa: ASSNQGPDTQY

j_gene: TRBJ2-3
v_gene: TRBV7-9
CDR3aa: ASSLGSGATDTQY

j_gene: TRBJ1-4
v_gene: TRBV7-9
CDR3aa: ASSATGTATNEKLF

j_gene: TRBJ1-4
v_gene: TRBV6-5
CDR3aa: ASSVQGGGNEKLF

j_gene: TRBJ2-1
v_gene: TRBV29-1
CDR3aa: SVDRDRVNEQF

j_gene: TRBJ2-2
v_gene: TRBV7-7
CDR3aa: ASSFGLSGTGELF

j_gene: TRBJ2-7
v_gene: TRBV7-9
CDR3aa: SSSFAGAPSGEQY

j_gene: TRBJ2-7
v_gene: TRBV28
CDR3aa: ASSLVAGTYEQY

j_gene: TRBJ1-4
v_gene: TRBV28
CDR3aa: ASSLAGSTNEKLF

j_gene: TRBJ2-1
v_gene: TRBV11-2
CDR3aa: ASSYPGLAGLNEQF

j_gene: TRBJ1-5
v_gene: TRBV10-3
CDR3aa: AISELAVNSNQPQH

j_gene: TRBJ2-7
v_gene: TRBV7-2
CDR3aa: ASSSRGGPPREQY

j_gene: TRBJ2-4
v_gene: TRBV19
CDR3aa: ASSLTGLNIQY

j_gene: TRBJ1-1
v_gene: TRBV19
CDR3aa: ASSSGNTEAF

j_gene: TRBJ2-2
v_gene: TRBV6-1
CDR3aa: ASSQLPGNTGELF

j_gene: TRBJ2-7
v_gene: TRBV28
CDR3aa: ASSPDRSSEQY

j_gene: TRBJ1-1
v_gene: TRBV19
CDR3aa: ASSIVAGMNTEAF

j_gene: TRBJ2-4
v_gene: TRBV4-1
CDR3aa: ASSHNRGAKNIQY

j_gene: TRBJ2-5
v_gene: TRBV7-6
CDR3aa: ASRLLPQETQY

j_gene: TRBJ1-3
v_gene: TRBV5-1
CDR3aa: ASSLMTANSGNTIY

j_gene: TRBJ1-5
v_gene: TRBV30
CDR3aa: AWSLGQSGQPQH

j_gene: TRBJ1-3
v_gene: TRBV7-4
CDR3aa: ASSLLGAGAGNTIY

j_gene: TRBJ2-3
v_gene: TRBV5-1
CDR3aa: ASSPGTSGRVPDTQY

j_gene: TRBJ2-7
v_gene: TRBV28
CDR3aa: ASSWDRGYEQY

j_gene: TRBJ2-5
v_gene: TRBV4-3
CDR3aa: ASSQVPPEGTQY